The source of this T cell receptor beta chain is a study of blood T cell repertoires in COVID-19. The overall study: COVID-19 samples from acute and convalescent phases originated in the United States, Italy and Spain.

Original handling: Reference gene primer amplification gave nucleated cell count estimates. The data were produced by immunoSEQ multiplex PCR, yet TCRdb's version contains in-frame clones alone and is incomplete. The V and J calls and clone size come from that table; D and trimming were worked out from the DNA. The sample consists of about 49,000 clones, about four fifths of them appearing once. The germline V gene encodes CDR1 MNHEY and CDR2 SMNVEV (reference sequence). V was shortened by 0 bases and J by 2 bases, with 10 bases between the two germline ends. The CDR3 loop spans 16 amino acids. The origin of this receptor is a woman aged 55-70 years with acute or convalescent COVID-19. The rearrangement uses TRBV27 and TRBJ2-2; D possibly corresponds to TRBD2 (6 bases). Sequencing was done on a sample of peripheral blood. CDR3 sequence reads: CASSLSPGLNTGELFF. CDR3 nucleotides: TGTGCCAGCAGTTTATCCCCCGGACTAAACACCGGGGAGCTGTTTTTT.